Listed here are 11 T cell receptor beta chains from one sample, sequenced in a study of metastatic and nonmetastatic thyroid tumors. TCRdb re-analyzed the PCR reads through MiXCR. This repertoire shows approximately 17,000 clones, approximately 30% found once; its top ten account for 15% to 19%. Patients were all untreated before their thyroid surgery. The source material was tumor tissue. Every receptor here comes from a female donor with papillary thyroid cancer or a benign thyroid nodule (not recorded which). Some clones in this sample may be carry-over from other donors' samples.

This clone appeared a few times. The chain links TRBV28 to TRBJ2-7; D is undetermined. This CDR3 is built from 12 residues. The germline CDR1 and CDR2 sequences are MDHEN and SYDVKM. V lost 7 bases, J lost 2 bases, and 9 bases lay in between. DNA for the CDR3: TGTGCCAGCAAGGGTCAGACCTACGAGCAGTACTTC. Translation gives CASKGQTYEQYF.

The V gene is TRBV20-1, the J gene TRBJ2-1, with D possibly called TRBD1 or TRBD2 (5 bases each). The V end lost 5 bases, the J end lost 7 bases, and 18 bases lay between the germline ends. The length of the CDR3 is 14 residues. CDR1 is DFQATT, CDR2 SNEGSKA, per germline (reference sequence). The CDR3 sequence: CSALTDKRGNEQFF. CDR3 coding DNA: TGCAGTGCTCTGACAGACAAGAGGGGAAATGAGCAGTTCTTC.

This clone has ten or more counts. A read error may explain this, as a much larger clone is one base away. No conserved phenylalanine or tryptophan ends this CDR3, so it is likely a read error. The chain is built from TRBV30 and TRBJ1-2; the match to TRBD1 covers 7 bases. The germline V gene encodes CDR1 GTSNPN and CDR2 SVGIG (reference sequence). The CDR3 has 13 amino acids. The J segment lost 1 base and the V segment lost 5 bases, leaving 4 bases of the junction unmatched. Here the CDR3 reads CAWEQGHNYGYTS. The CDR3 region has the DNA TGTGCCTGGGAACAGGGGCATAACTATGGCTACACCTCC.

By share of the sample, this clone is medium-sized. V usage is TRBV27 and J usage is TRBJ2-7; no clear D. V was cut by 4 bases and J by 2 bases, with 15 bases left in between. There are 15 residues in the CDR3. Germline CDR1 reads MNHEY; CDR2 reads SMNVEV (reference sequence). DNA for the CDR3: TGTGCCAGCAGTTGGATTGGGCAGGCCACCTACGAGCAGTACTTC. Amino acids: CASSWIGQATYEQYF.

By share, this clone counts as medium-sized (0.01 to 0.1%). The chain recombines TRBV6-1 with TRBJ1-6; a weak D match, TRBD1 (5 bases). The CDR3 is made up of 14 amino acids. Between the trimmed V and J ends, which lost 4 bases and 4 bases, there was a span of 8 bases. CDR1 and CDR2 (germline): MNHNS, SASEGT. CDR3 coding DNA: TGTGCCAGCAGTGCGGGACCTTATAATTCACCCCTCCACTTT. This codes for CASSAGPYNSPLHF.

This rearrangement joins TRBV6-2 or TRBV6-3 to TRBJ1-1; 7 positions match TRBD1. The V gene's germline CDR1 is MNHEY and CDR2 SVGEGT. The CDR3 sequence is 15 residues long. V shed 6 bases and J 3 bases; nucleotides not matched to a gene: 10. CDR3 residues: CASSPGNRGYTEAFF. The CDR3, as DNA: TGTGCCAGCAGCCCGGGGAACAGGGGATACACTGAAGCTTTCTTT.

The table lists this clone with many counts. The gene calls are TRBV6-1 and TRBJ2-3; possible D gene TRBD1, 5 bases. Trimming took 2 bases from V and 3 from J, leaving 9 bases between them. The CDR3 covers 14 residues. Germline lookup yields CDR1 MNHNS and CDR2 SASEGT. CDR3 protein: CASSEWTPTDTQYF. The CDR3 nucleotides read TGTGCCAGCAGTGAATGGACACCTACAGATACGCAGTATTTT.

This chain uses TRBV11-2 with TRBJ2-2; D possibly uses TRBD1 or TRBD2 (5 bases each). CDR1 and CDR2 from the germline V gene are SGHAT and FQNNGV. Trimming stripped 5 bases from V and 5 bases from J, with 15 bases between. This CDR3 is 15 amino acids long. CDR3 in DNA: TGTGCCAGCAGCCCCGGGACGGCTGTAACCGGGGAGCTGTTTTTT. Encoded protein: CASSPGTAVTGELFF. The variable domain in full, with the rest retrieved from reference TRBV11-2 and TRBJ2-2, is EAGVAQSPRYKIIEKRQSVAFWCNPISGHATLYWYQQILGQGPKLLIQFQNNGVVDDSQLPKDRFSAERLKGVDSTLKIQPAKLEDSAVYLCASSPGTAVTGELFFGEGSRLTVL.

This clone was picked up a small number of times. This chain uses TRBV2 with TRBJ1-5; 8 nucleotides align to TRBD1. J was trimmed by 5 bases and V by 5 bases; bases with no gene match: 5. The CDR3 totals 14 residues. CDR1 and CDR2 (germline): SNHLY, FYNNEI. DNA for the CDR3: TGTGCCAGCAGTACAGGGGGAGGAGATCAGCCCCAGCATTTT. Protein product: CASSTGGGDQPQHF.

CDR3: CASSLAGGYGYTF. The CDR3 DNA sequence: TGTGCCAGCAGCTTAGCAGGGGGCTATGGCTACACCTTC. The J gene is TRBJ1-2, the V gene TRBV7-9, with D perhaps TRBD1 (6 bases). CDR3 length equals 13 residues. CDR1 SEHNR and CDR2 FQNEAQ come from the germline V gene (reference sequence). Trimming removed 0 bases from V and 4 bases from J, with 6 bases in between.

A few counts support this clone. A much larger clone sits a single nucleotide away, making a read error possible. The J gene is TRBJ2-5, the V gene TRBV6-2 or TRBV6-3; no clear D. The V end was cut by 2 bases, the J end by 8 bases, with 15 bases between. CDR3 length equals 14 residues. Germline lookup yields CDR1 MNHEY and CDR2 SVGEGT. The CDR3, as DNA: TGTGCCAGCAGTTACGGGGTTGAAGACGGTACCCAGTACTTC. Its protein is CASSYGVEDGTQYF.